Following are 12 T cell receptor beta chains from one sample sequenced in a study of shared clonotypes between healthy human individuals. Selected positively for CCR7 and CD45RO-negative, naive CD8 cells excluded terminally differentiated effector memory CD45RA+ cells. Produced via immunoSEQ multiplex PCR; TCRdb's table is partial and in-frame only. The sample yields some 630,000 clones, about 96% seen once. Material: naive CD8+ T cells sorted from blood. The receptors were gathered from a woman aged 25 to 45 in good health.

This sequence joins TRBV5-1 and TRBJ1-2; D remains unclear. Germline assignment: CDR1 SGHRS and CDR2 YFSETQ. This CDR3 has 13 amino acids. Trimming shortened V by 2 bases and J by 4 bases, and 9 bases separated the two germline ends. The CDR3 sequence: CASSLSEIYGYTF. The CDR3 nucleotides read TGCGCCAGCAGCTTATCAGAGATCTATGGCTACACCTTC.

V usage is TRBV28 and J usage is TRBJ2-2; the match to TRBD2 covers 11 bases. Germline V gene lookup returns CDR1 MDHEN and CDR2 SYDVKM. V trimming: 6 bases; J trimming: 0 bases; junction bases outside the gene matches: 3. CDR3 length: 16 residues. The DNA of the CDR3 is TGTGCCAGCAGACTAGCGGGAGACACGAACACCGGGGAGCTGTTTTTT. Encoded protein: CASRLAGDTNTGELFF.

The chain combines TRBV5-6 with TRBJ2-7, with D perhaps matching TRBD2 (7 bases). V was shortened by 2 bases and J by 6 bases, with 18 bases between the two germline ends. From germline, CDR1 is SGHDT and CDR2 YYEEEE. This CDR3 region has 15 residues. For the CDR3, the DNA is TGTGCCAGCAGCTTCGGGGGGCCCGTCGCAGGCGAGCAGTACTTC. Protein sequence: CASSFGGPVAGEQYF. Complete variable domain (other parts from reference TRBV5-6 and TRBJ2-7): DAGVTQSPTHLIKTRGQQVTLRCSPKSGHDTVSWYQQALGQGPQFIFQYYEEEERQRGNFPDRFSGHQFPNYSSELNVNALLLGDSALYLCASSFGGPVAGEQYFGPGTRLTVT.

V gene TRBV4-2 combines with J gene TRBJ2-5; possibly TRBD1 for D (5 bases). The V and J ends lost 1 base and 10 bases respectively, with 13 bases between them. The CDR3 consists of 13 residues. Per germline, CDR1 LGHNA and CDR2 YNFKEQ. The CDR3: CASSQAAGSDQYF. The CDR3 nucleotides read TGTGCCAGCAGCCAAGCCGCAGGGTCGGACCAGTACTTC.

The V gene is TRBV6-4, the J gene TRBJ1-1; a weak D match, TRBD1 (5 bases). Germline-derived CDR1 and CDR2 are MRHNA and SNTAGT. The CDR3 runs to 13 residues. Trimming left V 1 base short and J 7 bases short, with 10 bases between. The CDR3 DNA follows: TGTGCCAGCAGTGACTACGGGGGGGGTGAAGCTTTCTTT. Its translation is CASSDYGGGEAFF.

J is TRBJ2-7 and V is TRBV7-8; 7 bases are a match to TRBD2. CDR1 is SGHVS and CDR2 is FQNEAQ in the germline V gene. The CDR3 is made up of 13 amino acids. V lost 6 bases, J lost 2 bases, and 4 bases stayed unmatched. CDR3 DNA sequence: TGTGCCAGCAGAAGGGGAGGGACCTACGAGCAGTACTTC. This translates into CASRRGGTYEQYF.

In its sample, this clone was seen once. V and J are TRBV6-5 and TRBJ2-1, with TRBD2 as a possible D gene (5 bases). The CDR3 extends over 15 amino acids. The germline V gene has CDR1 MNHEY and CDR2 SVGAGI. Trimming pared 2 bases from V and 4 bases from J, leaving 12 bases between. CDR3 amino acids: CASSYGSGAYNEQFF. As DNA, the CDR3 is TGTGCCAGCAGTTACGGAAGCGGAGCATACAATGAGCAGTTCTTC.

V is TRBV9 and J is TRBJ1-2; the match to TRBD1 covers 7 bases. This CDR3 has 13 amino acids. The V segment lost 3 bases and the J segment 4 bases; nucleotides outside the gene matches: 3. Per germline, CDR1 SGDLS and CDR2 YYNGEE. The CDR3 spells CASSAGGSYGYTF. CDR3 sequence (DNA): TGTGCCAGCAGCGCAGGGGGAAGCTATGGCTACACCTTC.

The chain carries TRBV28 and TRBJ2-1; 8 bases are a match to TRBD2. The CDR3 is made up of 16 amino acids. J was trimmed by 2 bases and V by 8 bases; bases with no gene match: 11. In germline, CDR1 is MDHEN, CDR2 SYDVKM. The CDR3 DNA sequence: TGTGCCAGCGCTGTTTCCCGGGGACTAGCCTACAATGAGCAGTTCTTC. This encodes CASAVSRGLAYNEQFF.

This clone was recorded once. The V gene is TRBV30, the J gene TRBJ2-7; tentative D call: TRBD2 (5 bases). In germline, CDR1 is GTSNPN, CDR2 SVGIG (reference sequence). This CDR3 region has 14 residues. Deletions cut 2 bases from V and 1 base from J, with 12 bases between. The CDR3 bases are TGTGCCTGGAGTTTGGACTCACTGTCCTACGAGCAGTACTTC. This gives the protein CAWSLDSLSYEQYF.

This clone was observed once. This chain links TRBV19 with TRBJ2-2; 11 bases fit TRBD2. This CDR3 has 15 amino acids. Germline values: CDR1 LNHDA, CDR2 SQIVND (reference sequence). The trim removed 3 bases at V and 6 bases at J, leaving 3 bases unmatched. The CDR3 here is CASSILAGGAGELFF. The CDR3 bases are TGTGCCAGTAGTATTCTAGCGGGAGGCGCCGGGGAGCTGTTTTTT.

The chain employs TRBV27 and TRBJ1-2; 9 bases map to TRBD1. The CDR3 covers 15 residues. V shed 4 bases, J shed 4 bases, and the junction held 7 bases outside the gene matches. Germline-derived CDR1 and CDR2 are MNHEY and SMNVEV (reference sequence). The CDR3 region has the DNA TGTGCCAGCAGTTCAGTTACAGGGGGCTTCTATGGCTACACCTTC. As protein: CASSSVTGGFYGYTF.